Following are 30 T cell receptor beta chains from one sample sequenced in a study of shared clonotypes between healthy human individuals. The data were produced by immunoSEQ multiplex PCR, yet TCRdb's version contains in-frame clones alone and is incomplete. The sample carries roughly 640,000 clones, around 97% recorded once. Material: naive CD4+ T cells sorted from blood. The subset here: CD45RA+ positively selected. Receptors were obtained from a woman in her 30s in good health.

The V and J genes are TRBV2 and TRBJ1-1, with D perhaps matching TRBD1 (6 bases). Deletions cut 4 bases from V and 5 bases from J, with 14 bases between. The CDR3 runs to 14 residues. Germline V gene data show CDR1 as SNHLY and CDR2 as FYNNEI. CDR3 bases: TGTGCCAGCAGTGCGTGGCGGGGGCTTACTGAAGCTTTCTTT. It yields the protein CASSAWRGLTEAFF.

The chain carries TRBV21-1 and TRBJ2-7; TRBD2 reflects the table's D call only, with no check against the DNA. TRBV21-1 is deemed a pseudogene. The CDR3 runs 14 residues. The CDR3 DNA reads TGTGCCAGCAGCAAAAAAAGGCTAGCGGGAGAGCAGTACTTC. This encodes CASSKKRLAGEQYF.

The chain has TRBV28 and TRBJ2-3, with 8 bases that match TRBD1. The CDR3 loop spans 15 amino acids. Germline V gives CDR1 MDHEN, CDR2 SYDVKM. V was clipped by 5 bases and J by 1 base; unmatched bases: 5. CDR3 sequence reads: CASSRQGYGTDTQYF. The CDR3 nucleotides are TGTGCCAGCAGTCGACAGGGGTATGGCACAGATACGCAGTATTTT.

The rearrangement uses TRBV7-9 and TRBJ2-2, with 11 bases fitting TRBD2. The CDR3 loop spans 16 amino acids. CDR1 SEHNR and CDR2 FQNEAQ come from the germline V gene (reference sequence). J was trimmed by 9 bases and V by 0 bases; bases with no gene match: 6. The DNA of the CDR3 is TGTGCCAGCAGCTTAGCGCAACTAGCGGGAGTGAGGGAGCTGTTTTTT. Translated: CASSLAQLAGVRELFF.

The V and J genes are TRBV14 and TRBJ1-3; D unresolved. Germline CDR1 reads SGHDN; CDR2 reads FVKESK. V lost 3 bases and J 2 bases, leaving 11 bases between the germline ends. The CDR3 contains 15 residues. In DNA form, the CDR3 reads TGTGCCAGCAGCCAGAGGGTGTTGGCTGGAAACACCATATATTTT. It is translated as CASSQRVLAGNTIYF. The full variable domain, its missing parts supplied by reference TRBV14 and TRBJ1-3, is EAGVTQFPSHSVIEKGQTVTLRCDPISGHDNLYWYRRVMGKEIKFLLHFVKESKQDESGMPNNRFLAERTGGTYSTLKVQPAELEDSGVYFCASSQRVLAGNTIYFGEGSWLTVV.

The gene calls are TRBV28 and TRBJ1-2; the match to TRBD1 covers 7 bases. Trimming cost V 5 bases and J 5 bases; bases outside gene matches: 11. CDR3 length: 15 amino acids. Germline CDR1 reads MDHEN; CDR2 reads SYDVKM. CDR3 residues: CASSPAGQRGYGYTF. The CDR3 region has the DNA TGTGCCAGCAGTCCTGCGGGACAGCGAGGATATGGCTACACCTTC.

V gene TRBV18 combines with J gene TRBJ1-2; no definite D call. This CDR3 is 13 amino acids long. Trimming left V 6 bases short and J 3 bases short, with 11 bases between. Germline loops: CDR1 KGHSH, CDR2 LQKENI. The CDR3 region is CASSRGRDYGYTF. The CDR3, as DNA: TGTGCCAGCTCCCGCGGCCGGGACTATGGCTACACCTTC.

The chain couples TRBV6-5 to TRBJ1-4, with D maybe TRBD1 (5 bases). The CDR3 loop spans 13 amino acids. V dropped 6 bases and J dropped 8 bases, with 13 bases sitting between them. CDR1 and CDR2 (germline): MNHEY, SVGAGI. The chain's CDR3 is CASRGGVREKLFF. CDR3 sequence (DNA): TGTGCCAGCAGGGGAGGGGTTCGGGAAAAACTGTTTTTT.

The DNA of the CDR3 is TGTGCCAGCAGTTTAACCGGGCCGGAGGTAGATACGCAGTATTTT. Amino acids: CASSLTGPEVDTQYF. The V gene is TRBV28, the J gene TRBJ2-3; D is perhaps TRBD2 (5 bases). The V gene's germline CDR1 is MDHEN and CDR2 SYDVKM. The CDR3 extends over 15 amino acids. V was clipped by 2 bases and J by 5 bases, with 14 bases between them. Full variable domain (rest looked up from reference TRBV28 and TRBJ2-3): DVKVTQSSRYLVKRTGEKVFLECVQDMDHENMFWYRQDPGLGLRLIYFSYDVKMKEKGDIPEGYSVSREKKERFSLILESASTNQTSMYLCASSLTGPEVDTQYFGPGTRLTVL.

The chain links TRBV5-1 to TRBJ1-1; a weak D match, TRBD1 (5 bases). The CDR3 length is 17 residues. The germline V gene has CDR1 SGHRS and CDR2 YFSETQ. Trimming left V 2 bases short and J 2 bases short, with 19 bases between. The CDR3 is CASSFVQGVGDNTEAFF. CDR3 coding DNA: TGCGCCAGCAGCTTCGTCCAAGGGGTGGGGGACAACACTGAAGCTTTCTTT. The whole variable domain, filled in from reference TRBV5-1 and TRBJ1-1, reads KAGVTQTPRYLIKTRGQQVTLSCSPISGHRSVSWYQQTPGQGLQFLFEYFSETQRNKGNFPGRFSGRQFSNSRSEMNVSTLELGDSALYLCASSFVQGVGDNTEAFFGQGTRLTVV.

The V call is TRBV27, the J call TRBJ1-2, with a tentative D call TRBD1 (5 bases). The CDR3 contains 14 residues. Germline V lookup: CDR1 MNHEY, CDR2 SMNVEV (reference sequence). V was pared by 3 bases and J by 6 bases, with 14 bases between. The CDR3 spells CASSLSGTVDGYTF. CDR3 nucleotides: TGTGCCAGCAGTTTGTCCGGGACGGTGGATGGCTACACCTTC.

The chain combines TRBV6-5 with TRBJ2-5; D is undetermined. The closer fit of TRBJ2-7 to the DNA end suggests the J call may be wrong. CDR3 length equals 14 residues. Germline V CDR1 and CDR2: MNHEY, SVGAGI. CDR3 bases: TGTGCCAGCGGGCTTCGAGGATGGGTGGGCGAGCAGTACTTC. Protein product: CASGLRGWVGEQYF.

The chain couples TRBV5-8 to TRBJ1-4; D remains unclear. This CDR3 region has 15 residues. Trimming removed 3 bases from V and 1 base from J, with 10 bases in between. Germline V CDR1 and CDR2: SGHTS, YDEGEE. The CDR3 loop reads CASSSAVRTNEKLFF. CDR3 nucleotides: TGTGCCAGCAGCTCGGCCGTCAGAACTAATGAAAAACTGTTTTTT.

The chain has TRBV27 and TRBJ1-1, with TRBD1 matching over 9 bases. The V and J ends lost 2 bases and 0 bases, in that order; junction bases with no gene match: 13. CDR1 is MNHEY, CDR2 SMNVEV, per germline (reference sequence). This CDR3 has 19 amino acids. Here the CDR3 reads CASSLRPAGQGALNTEAFF. The CDR3 nucleotides read TGTGCCAGCAGTTTAAGGCCGGCGGGACAGGGAGCCTTGAACACTGAAGCTTTCTTT.

This chain connects TRBV7-9 to TRBJ2-7; D possibly corresponds to TRBD1 (5 bases). V was clipped by 1 base and J by 5 bases, with 9 bases between them. The length of the CDR3 is 13 residues. In germline, CDR1 is SEHNR, CDR2 FQNEAQ (reference sequence). The CDR3 region has the DNA TGTGCCAGCAGCTTAGACAGGCCCGACGAGCAGTACTTC. Protein product: CASSLDRPDEQYF.

This sequence joins TRBV6-5 and TRBJ2-3, with a weak D call TRBD1 (6 bases). Germline V lookup: CDR1 MNHEY, CDR2 SVGAGI. The CDR3 length is 15 residues. V was trimmed by 0 bases and J by 4 bases, leaving 11 bases between them. As DNA, the CDR3 is TGTGCCAGCAGTTACTCGGGGACATCCTCAGATACGCAGTATTTT. Translated, it gives CASSYSGTSSDTQYF.

As to this clone: The limits of the CDR3 on the DNA are not certain, so only TCRdb's listed CDR3 is given. The V call is TRBV12-5, the J call TRBJ2-1; the D segment call TRBD2 is taken from the table without a DNA check. Termini included, the CDR3 measures 17 amino acids. Germline V lookup: CDR1 LGHNT, CDR2 FRNRAP. The CDR3 here is CASGLGMGWSSYNEQFF.

The chain recombines TRBV29-1 with TRBJ2-6, with TRBD1 matching over 7 bases. The CDR3 extends over 16 amino acids. The J segment lost 0 bases and the V segment lost 4 bases, leaving 6 bases of the junction unmatched. CDR1 and CDR2 from the germline V gene are SQVTM and ANQGSEA. The CDR3 spells CSVARGSLSGANVLTF. CDR3 in DNA: TGCAGCGTTGCCAGGGGGTCCCTCTCTGGGGCCAACGTCCTGACTTTC.

This clone appeared a single time. J is TRBJ2-7 and V is TRBV27, with 8 nucleotides matching TRBD1. The CDR3 is 15 amino acids. CDR1 and CDR2 (germline): MNHEY, SMNVEV (reference sequence). J gave up 2 bases and V 2 bases, and 5 bases lay outside the gene matches. CDR3 in amino acids: CASSLGRGLPYEQYF. The CDR3 region has the DNA TGTGCCAGCAGTTTAGGCAGGGGGCTTCCCTACGAGCAGTACTTC.

This clone showed up just once. Other DNA sequences in this specimen translate into the identical CDR3. The chain uses TRBV5-1 and TRBJ2-7; TRBD2 aligns across 9 bases. CDR1 and CDR2 from the germline V gene are SGHRS and YFSETQ. V gave up 0 bases and J gave up 0 bases; unmatched junction bases: 1. The CDR3 runs 15 residues. This chain's CDR3 is CASSLDSGSSYEQYF. The CDR3 DNA reads TGCGCCAGCAGCTTGGATAGCGGGAGCTCCTACGAGCAGTACTTC.

The V and J genes are TRBV5-1 and TRBJ2-1; TRBD2 matches at 11 bases. V gave up 4 bases and J gave up 4 bases; unmatched junction bases: 4. This CDR3 spans 15 amino acids. In germline, CDR1 is SGHRS, CDR2 YFSETQ. CDR3 protein: CASSRSSGRYNEQFF. The CDR3 DNA sequence: TGCGCCAGCAGCCGGTCTAGCGGGAGGTACAATGAGCAGTTCTTC.

The chain joins TRBV2 to TRBJ2-3; TRBD2 matches 10 bases. The germline V gene encodes CDR1 SNHLY and CDR2 FYNNEI. V lost 2 bases to trimming and J lost 7 bases; unmatched junction nucleotides: 6. This CDR3 has 15 residues. In DNA form, the CDR3 reads TGTGCCAGCAGTGAATCTAGCGGGAGTTTCTATACGCAGTATTTT. Encoded protein: CASSESSGSFYTQYF.

The genes are TRBV19 and TRBJ2-3; D gene uncertain. The germline gives CDR1 LNHDA, CDR2 SQIVND (reference sequence). Trimming shortened V by 7 bases and J by 4 bases, and 12 bases separated the two germline ends. The CDR3 runs 13 residues. In DNA, the CDR3 is TGTGCCAGTAATAAGGGTGGGGCAGATACGCAGTATTTT. Translated, it gives CASNKGGADTQYF.

The gene calls are TRBV6-6 and TRBJ1-1; D call uncertain. V lost 5 bases and J lost 0, with 13 bases in between. Germline-derived CDR1 and CDR2 are MNHNY and SVGAGI (reference sequence). The CDR3 consists of 15 residues. The CDR3 sequence: CASSNDGGLNTEAFF. The CDR3 DNA sequence: TGTGCCAGCAGTAACGACGGCGGCTTGAACACTGAAGCTTTCTTT.

The chain couples TRBV5-1 to TRBJ1-5; TRBD1 is a possible D gene (6 bases). V was clipped by 2 bases and J by 5 bases, with 11 bases between them. The CDR3 contains 14 residues. Germline V gene lookup returns CDR1 SGHRS and CDR2 YFSETQ. The CDR3 region is CASSFSGGHQPQHF. CDR3 coding DNA: TGCGCCAGCAGCTTTTCGGGGGGGCATCAGCCCCAGCATTTT.

The CDR3, as DNA: TGTGCCAGCAGCCCAAGTAACGGGGGCAGTGAGCAGTTCTTC. Translation: CASSPSNGGSEQFF. The chain is built from TRBV7-2 and TRBJ2-1, with D perhaps assigned TRBD1 or TRBD2 (6 bases each). Germline-derived CDR1 and CDR2 are SGHTA and FQGNSA. There are 14 residues in the CDR3. Trimming removed 5 bases from V and 9 bases from J, with 17 bases in between.

This chain joins TRBV5-5 and TRBJ1-5, with D hard to call. Germline CDR1 reads SGHKS; CDR2 reads YYEKEE (reference sequence). V was clipped by 4 bases and J by 0 bases, with 11 bases between them. This CDR3 is 15 amino acids long. The CDR3 spells CASSLLQHSNQPQHF. CDR3 in DNA: TGTGCCAGCAGCCTCCTGCAGCATAGCAATCAGCCCCAGCATTTT.

This clone came up once. The CDR3 loop reads CASSPRRVAGELFF. The DNA for the CDR3 is TGTGCCAGCAGTCCCCGGAGGGTGGCCGGGGAGCTGTTTTTT. The V call is TRBV6-6, the J call TRBJ2-2; D might be TRBD2 (6 bases). V dropped 5 bases and J dropped 6 bases, with 13 bases sitting between them. The CDR3 is 14 residues long. Germline CDR1 is MNHNY and CDR2 is SVGAGI (reference sequence).

The V and J genes are TRBV5-1 and TRBJ2-5; 9 bases align to TRBD1. Per the germline V gene, CDR1 is SGHRS and CDR2 is YFSETQ. The CDR3 is made up of 14 amino acids. V shed 4 bases and J 7 bases; nucleotides not matched to a gene: 8. The CDR3: CASSMDRGLGTQYF. The CDR3 nucleotides read TGCGCCAGCAGCATGGACAGGGGATTGGGGACCCAGTACTTC.

This CDR3 reads CASSHGQLNEKLFF. In DNA form, the CDR3 reads TGCGCCAGCAGCCACGGACAGTTGAATGAAAAACTGTTTTTT. V is TRBV5-1 and J is TRBJ1-4, with D perhaps matching TRBD1 (6 bases). Trimming stripped 4 bases from V and 5 bases from J, with 12 bases between. Germline V lookup: CDR1 SGHRS, CDR2 YFSETQ. This CDR3 contains 14 residues.